Here is one TCR beta chain with its context. Its antigen remains unidentified. The data derive from a study of T cell repertoires in cytomegalovirus infection. TCRdb re-called the reads with MiXCR, one entry per CDR3 protein. The table records about 890,000 distinct CDR3 sequences, around 30% of them present only once. Trimming left V 2 bases short and J 0 bases short, with 14 bases between. This CDR3 spans 17 amino acids. The clonotype was recovered from a human donor in good health (CMV status not recorded). Some clones in this sample may be carry-over from other donors' samples. The rearrangement links TRBV12-3 or TRBV12-4 to TRBJ2-1; D is perhaps TRBD2 (5 bases). Material: cultured CD8+ T cells from PBMCs, obtained from culture after CMV antigen stimulation. CDR3 amino acids: CASSLRVGVSSYNEQFF. The DNA for the CDR3 is TGTGCCAGCAGTTTAAGAGTCGGGGTTAGCTCCTACAATGAGCAGTTCTTC.